The rows below give T cell receptor beta chains drawn from one sample of a study of T-cell reconstitution after alpha-beta-depleted transplantation in children. A single record per CDR3 protein comes from TCRdb applying MiXCR to the PCR reads. This table holds 900,000 or so distinct CDR3 sequences, 16% found once. The source was PBMCs, mostly from graft donor cells, collected 360 days after TCRalphabeta/CD19-depleted stem cell transplant. The receptors originated from a male patient between 5 and 17 years old who had a stem cell transplant for acute lymphoblastic leukemia, so the T cells may come from the graft donor. Each CDR3 is given with its conserved first and last residue. The D gene is left open where the match is weak. Expanded clones are given a class, and other clones once, few, many or no size at all.

D,J,V,size,DNA,CDR3
-,TRBJ2-7,TRBV4-1,few,TGCGCCAGCAGCCAAGAACGAGGGTACGAGCAGTACTTC,CASSQERGYEQYF
-,TRBJ2-1,TRBV4-1,few,TGCGCCAGCAGCCAAGATGTGGGCAGGCGGCGCTCCTACAATGAGCAGTTCTTC,CASSQDVGRRRSYNEQFF
TRBD1,TRBJ1-2,TRBV4-1,few,TGCGCCAGCAGCCAGTTAGACAGGGTCGGCGACTACACCTTC,CASSQLDRVGDYTF
-,TRBJ1-2,TRBV20-1,few,TGCAGTGCTAGGCCGACAGGATTCTATGGCTACACCTTC,CSARPTGFYGYTF
TRBD2,TRBJ2-1,TRBV11-2,-,TGTGCCAGCAGCCCCGGGACTACCCACGTTGATGAGCAGTTCTTC,CASSPGTTHVDEQFF
-,TRBJ2-3,TRBV18,-,TGTGCCAGCTCACCAATGGAGGGAGCGGTAACAGATACGCAGTATTTT,CASSPMEGAVTDTQYF
TRBD1,TRBJ2-6,TRBV29-1,-,TGCAGCGTTGAAGGGACAGGGCCCTCTGGGGCCAACGTCCTGACTTTC,CSVEGTGPSGANVLTF
-,TRBJ2-7,TRBV15,few,TGTGCCACCAGCAGAGATCTGGGTACTTCCTACGAGCAGTACTTC,CATSRDLGTSYEQYF
-,TRBJ2-1,TRBV6-1,many,TGTGCCAGCAGTGAAGCGGGGGGCTACAATGAGCAGTTCTTC,CASSEAGGYNEQFF
TRBD1,TRBJ1-3,TRBV20-1,few,TGCAGTGCTCGTACTGGGACAGGGACTGGAAACACCATATATTTT,CSARTGTGTGNTIYF
-,TRBJ2-1,TRBV4-2,-,TGTGCCAGCAGCCAACAGACTAGAGGTGAGCAGTTCTTC,CASSQQTRGEQFF
-,TRBJ2-7,TRBV29-1,few,TGCAGCGCCGCAATGGGGCGCGAGCAGTACTTC,CSAAMGREQYF
TRBD1,TRBJ1-1,TRBV2,-,TGTGCCAGCAGTGTTAGGGCAGGGGGTATGAACACTGAAGCTTTCTTT,CASSVRAGGMNTEAFF
-,TRBJ2-1,TRBV27,many,TGTGCCAGCAGCTTCTATCCGGGATCCGAGCAGTTCTTC,CASSFYPGSEQFF
-,TRBJ2-1,TRBV3-1,-,TGTGCCAGCAGCCGGACTCTCGATGAGCAGTTCTTC,CASSRTLDEQFF
TRBD1,TRBJ1-2,TRBV27,many,TGTGCCAGCAGTTTAAGGGGGACAGGCTTTTATGGCTACACCTTC,CASSLRGTGFYGYTF
-,TRBJ1-2,TRBV10-2,few,TGCGCCAGCAGTGAAGGAGGGGACTATGGCTACACCTTC,CASSEGGDYGYTF